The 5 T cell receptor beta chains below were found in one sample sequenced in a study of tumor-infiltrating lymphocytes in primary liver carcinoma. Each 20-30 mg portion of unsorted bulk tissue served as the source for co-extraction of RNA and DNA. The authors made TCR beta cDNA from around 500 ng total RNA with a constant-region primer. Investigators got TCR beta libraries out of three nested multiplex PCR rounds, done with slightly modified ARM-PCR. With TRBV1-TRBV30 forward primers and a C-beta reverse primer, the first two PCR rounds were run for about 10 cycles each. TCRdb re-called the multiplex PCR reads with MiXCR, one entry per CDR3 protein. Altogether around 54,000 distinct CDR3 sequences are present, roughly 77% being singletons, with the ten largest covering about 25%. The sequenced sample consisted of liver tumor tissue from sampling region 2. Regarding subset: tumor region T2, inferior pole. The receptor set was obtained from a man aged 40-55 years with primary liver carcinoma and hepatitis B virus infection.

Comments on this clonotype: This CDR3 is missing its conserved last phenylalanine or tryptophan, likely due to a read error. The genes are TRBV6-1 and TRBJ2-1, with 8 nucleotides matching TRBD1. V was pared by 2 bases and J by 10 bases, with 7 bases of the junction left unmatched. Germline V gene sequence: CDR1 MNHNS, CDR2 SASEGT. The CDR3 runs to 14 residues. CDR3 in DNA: TGTGCCAGCAGTGAATCCGACAGGGGAGGAGAGCAGTTCCTC. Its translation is CASSESDRGGEQFL.

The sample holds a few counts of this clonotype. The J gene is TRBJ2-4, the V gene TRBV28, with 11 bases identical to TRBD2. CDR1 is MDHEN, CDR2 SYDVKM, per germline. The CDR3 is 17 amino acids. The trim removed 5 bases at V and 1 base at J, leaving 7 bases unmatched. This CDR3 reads CASSALSGRAAKNIQYF. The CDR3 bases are TGTGCCAGCAGTGCCCTTAGCGGGAGGGCGGCCAAAAACATTCAGTACTTC.

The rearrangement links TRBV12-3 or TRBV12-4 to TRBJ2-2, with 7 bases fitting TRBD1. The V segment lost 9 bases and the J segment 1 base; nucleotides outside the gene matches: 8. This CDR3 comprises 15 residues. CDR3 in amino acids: CASRSTGVNTGELFF. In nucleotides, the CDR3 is TGTGCCAGTAGATCCACAGGGGTGAACACCGGGGAGCTGTTTTTT.

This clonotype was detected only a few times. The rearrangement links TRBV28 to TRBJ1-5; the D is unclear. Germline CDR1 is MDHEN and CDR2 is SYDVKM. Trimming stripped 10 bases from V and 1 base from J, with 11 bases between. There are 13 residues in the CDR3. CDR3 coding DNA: TGTGCCAACAGATCCGACAGCAATCAGCCCCAGCATTTT. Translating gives CANRSDSNQPQHF.

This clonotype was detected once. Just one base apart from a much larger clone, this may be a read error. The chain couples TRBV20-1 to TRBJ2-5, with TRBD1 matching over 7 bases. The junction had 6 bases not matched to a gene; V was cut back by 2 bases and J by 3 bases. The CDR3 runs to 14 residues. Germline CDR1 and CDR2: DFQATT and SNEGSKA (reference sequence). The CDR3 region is CSARQAGGEETQYF. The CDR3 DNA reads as TGCAGTGCTAGACAGGCAGGGGGAGAAGAGACCCAGTACTTC.